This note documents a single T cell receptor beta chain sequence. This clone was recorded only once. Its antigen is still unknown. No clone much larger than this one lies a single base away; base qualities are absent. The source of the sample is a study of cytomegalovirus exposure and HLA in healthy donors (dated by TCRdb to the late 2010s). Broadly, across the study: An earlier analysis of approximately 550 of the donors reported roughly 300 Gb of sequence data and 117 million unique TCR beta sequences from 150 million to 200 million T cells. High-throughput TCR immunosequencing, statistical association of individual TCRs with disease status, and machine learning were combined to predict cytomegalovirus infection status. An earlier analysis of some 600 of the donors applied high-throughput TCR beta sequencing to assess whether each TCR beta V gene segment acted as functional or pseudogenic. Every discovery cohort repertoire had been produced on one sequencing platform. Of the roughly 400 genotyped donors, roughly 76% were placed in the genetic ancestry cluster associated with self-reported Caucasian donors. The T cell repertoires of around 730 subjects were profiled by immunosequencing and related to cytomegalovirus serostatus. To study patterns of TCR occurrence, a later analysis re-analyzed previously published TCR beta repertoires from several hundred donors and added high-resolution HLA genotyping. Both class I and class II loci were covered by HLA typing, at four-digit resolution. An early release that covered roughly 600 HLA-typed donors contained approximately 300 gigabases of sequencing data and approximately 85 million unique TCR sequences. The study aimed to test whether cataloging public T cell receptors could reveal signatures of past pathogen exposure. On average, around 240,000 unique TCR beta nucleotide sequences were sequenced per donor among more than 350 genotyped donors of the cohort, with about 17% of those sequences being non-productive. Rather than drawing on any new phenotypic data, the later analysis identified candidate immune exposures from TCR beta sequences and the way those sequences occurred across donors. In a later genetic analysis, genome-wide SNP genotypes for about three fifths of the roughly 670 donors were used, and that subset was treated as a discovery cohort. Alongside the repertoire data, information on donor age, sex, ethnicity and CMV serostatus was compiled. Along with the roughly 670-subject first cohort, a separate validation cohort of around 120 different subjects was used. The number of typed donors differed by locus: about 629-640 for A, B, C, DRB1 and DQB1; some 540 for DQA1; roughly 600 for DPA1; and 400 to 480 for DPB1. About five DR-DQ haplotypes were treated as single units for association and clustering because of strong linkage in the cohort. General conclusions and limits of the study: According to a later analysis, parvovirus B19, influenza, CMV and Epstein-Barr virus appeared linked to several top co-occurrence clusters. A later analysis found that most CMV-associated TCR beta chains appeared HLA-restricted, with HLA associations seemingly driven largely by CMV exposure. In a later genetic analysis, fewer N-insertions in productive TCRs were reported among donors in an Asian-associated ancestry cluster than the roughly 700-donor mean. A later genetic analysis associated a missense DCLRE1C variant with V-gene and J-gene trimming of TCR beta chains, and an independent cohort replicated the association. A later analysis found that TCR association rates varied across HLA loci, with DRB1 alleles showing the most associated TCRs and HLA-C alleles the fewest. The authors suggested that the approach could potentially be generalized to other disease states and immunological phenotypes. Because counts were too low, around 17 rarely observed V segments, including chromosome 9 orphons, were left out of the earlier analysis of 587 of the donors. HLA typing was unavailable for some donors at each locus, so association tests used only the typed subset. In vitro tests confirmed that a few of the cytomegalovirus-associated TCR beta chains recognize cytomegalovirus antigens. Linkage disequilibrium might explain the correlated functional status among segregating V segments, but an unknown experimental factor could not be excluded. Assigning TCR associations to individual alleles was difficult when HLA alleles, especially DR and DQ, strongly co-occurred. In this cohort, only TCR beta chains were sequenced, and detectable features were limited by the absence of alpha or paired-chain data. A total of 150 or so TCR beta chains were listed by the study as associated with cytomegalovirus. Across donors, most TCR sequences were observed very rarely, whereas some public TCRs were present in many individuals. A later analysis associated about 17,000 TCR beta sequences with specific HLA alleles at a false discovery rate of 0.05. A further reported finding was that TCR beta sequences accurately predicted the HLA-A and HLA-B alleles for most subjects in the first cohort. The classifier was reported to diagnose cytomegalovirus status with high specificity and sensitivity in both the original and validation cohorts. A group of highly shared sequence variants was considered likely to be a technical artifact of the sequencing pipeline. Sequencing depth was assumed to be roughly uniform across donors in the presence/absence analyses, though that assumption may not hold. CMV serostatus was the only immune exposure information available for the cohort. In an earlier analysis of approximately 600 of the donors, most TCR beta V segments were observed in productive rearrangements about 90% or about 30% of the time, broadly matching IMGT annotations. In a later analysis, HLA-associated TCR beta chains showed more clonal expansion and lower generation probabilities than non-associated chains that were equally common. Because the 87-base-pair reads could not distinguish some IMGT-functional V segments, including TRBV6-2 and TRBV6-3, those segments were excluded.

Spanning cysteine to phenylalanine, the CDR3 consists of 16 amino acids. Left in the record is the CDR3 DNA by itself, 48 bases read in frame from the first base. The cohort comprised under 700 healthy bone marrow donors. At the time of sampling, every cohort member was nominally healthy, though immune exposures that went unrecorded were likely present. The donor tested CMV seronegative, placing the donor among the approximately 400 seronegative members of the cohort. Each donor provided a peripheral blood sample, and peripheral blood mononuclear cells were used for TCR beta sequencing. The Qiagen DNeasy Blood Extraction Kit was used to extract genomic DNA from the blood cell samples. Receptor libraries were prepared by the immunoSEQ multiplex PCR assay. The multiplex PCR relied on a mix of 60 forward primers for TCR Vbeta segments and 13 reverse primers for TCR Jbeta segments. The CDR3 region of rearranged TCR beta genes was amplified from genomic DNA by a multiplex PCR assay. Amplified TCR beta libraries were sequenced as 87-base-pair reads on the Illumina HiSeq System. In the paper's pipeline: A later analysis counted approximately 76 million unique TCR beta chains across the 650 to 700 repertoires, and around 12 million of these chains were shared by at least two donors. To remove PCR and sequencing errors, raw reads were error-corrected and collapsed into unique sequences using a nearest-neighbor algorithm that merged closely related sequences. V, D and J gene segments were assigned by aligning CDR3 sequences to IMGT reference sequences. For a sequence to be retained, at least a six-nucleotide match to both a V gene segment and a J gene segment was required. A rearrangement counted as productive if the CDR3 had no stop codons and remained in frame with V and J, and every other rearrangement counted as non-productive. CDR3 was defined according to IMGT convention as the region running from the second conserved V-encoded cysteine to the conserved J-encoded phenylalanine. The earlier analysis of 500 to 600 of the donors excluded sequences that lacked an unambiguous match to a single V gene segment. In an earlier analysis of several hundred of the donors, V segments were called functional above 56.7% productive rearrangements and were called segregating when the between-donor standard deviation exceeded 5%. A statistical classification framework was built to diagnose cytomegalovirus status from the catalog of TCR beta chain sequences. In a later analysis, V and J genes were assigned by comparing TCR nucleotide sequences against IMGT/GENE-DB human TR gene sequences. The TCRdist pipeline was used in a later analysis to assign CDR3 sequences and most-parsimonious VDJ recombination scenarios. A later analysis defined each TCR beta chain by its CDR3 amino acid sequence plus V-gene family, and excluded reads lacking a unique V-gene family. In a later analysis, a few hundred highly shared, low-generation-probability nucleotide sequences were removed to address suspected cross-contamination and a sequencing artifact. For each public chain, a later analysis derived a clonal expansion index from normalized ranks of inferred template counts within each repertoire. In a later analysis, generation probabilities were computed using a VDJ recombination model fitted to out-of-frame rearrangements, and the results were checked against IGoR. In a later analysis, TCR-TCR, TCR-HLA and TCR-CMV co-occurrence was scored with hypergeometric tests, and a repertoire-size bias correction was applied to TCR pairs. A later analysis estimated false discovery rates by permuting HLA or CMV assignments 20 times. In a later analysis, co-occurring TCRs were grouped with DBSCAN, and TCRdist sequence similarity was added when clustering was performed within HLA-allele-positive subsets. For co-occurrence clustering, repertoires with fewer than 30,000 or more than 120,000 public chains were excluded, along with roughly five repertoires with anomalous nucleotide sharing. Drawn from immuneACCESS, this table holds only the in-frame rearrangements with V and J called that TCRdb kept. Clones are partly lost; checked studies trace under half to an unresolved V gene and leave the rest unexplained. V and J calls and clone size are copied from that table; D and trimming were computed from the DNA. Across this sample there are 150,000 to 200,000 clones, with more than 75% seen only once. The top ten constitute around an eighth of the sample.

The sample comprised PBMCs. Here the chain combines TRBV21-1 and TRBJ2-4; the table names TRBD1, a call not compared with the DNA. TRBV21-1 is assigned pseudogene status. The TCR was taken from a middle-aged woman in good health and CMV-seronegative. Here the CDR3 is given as CASSKVEGVAKNIQYF. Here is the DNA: TGTGCCAGCAGCAAAGTCGAGGGGGTGGCCAAAAACATTCAGTACTTC.